These 26 T cell receptor beta chains were all obtained from the same sample, sequenced in a study of blood T cell repertoires in COVID-19. The data were produced by immunoSEQ multiplex PCR, yet TCRdb's version contains in-frame clones alone and is incomplete. This table holds about 170,000 clones, approximately 86% found once. Sequenced material: peripheral blood. The source is a man aged 70 or older with acute or convalescent COVID-19.

V usage is TRBV19 and J usage is TRBJ2-3; 11 nucleotides match TRBD2. CDR3 length: 14 amino acids. The junction had 6 bases not matched to a gene; V was cut back by 10 bases and J by 3 bases. Germline lookup yields CDR1 LNHDA and CDR2 SQIVND (reference sequence). CDR3 residues: CAISGRALTDTQYF. CDR3 bases: TGTGCCATTAGCGGGAGGGCCCTAACAGATACGCAGTATTTT.

This clone has just a few counts. The chain couples TRBV18 to TRBJ1-1; D possibly corresponds to TRBD1 (5 bases). The V gene's germline CDR1 is KGHSH and CDR2 LQKENI. CDR3 length: 16 amino acids. V was clipped by 2 bases and J by 4 bases, with 17 bases between them. The chain's CDR3 is CASSPSQRGGSTEAFF. CDR3 bases: TGTGCCAGCTCACCATCCCAACGCGGGGGAAGCACTGAAGCTTTCTTT.

The V and J genes are TRBV13 and TRBJ2-3, with a weak D call TRBD1 (5 bases). This CDR3 has 13 amino acids. V was trimmed by 5 bases and J by 3 bases, leaving 9 bases between them. Germline V gives CDR1 PRHDT, CDR2 FYEKMQ (reference sequence). The CDR3 nucleotides are TGTGCCAGCAGCCAGCAGGGAACAGATACGCAGTATTTT. Translated, it gives CASSQQGTDTQYF. The full variable domain, in which reference TRBV13 and TRBJ2-3 provide the parts outside the CDR3, is AAGVIQSPRHLIKEKRETATLKCYPIPRHDTVYWYQQGPGQDPQFLISFYEKMQSDKGSIPDRFSAQQFSDYHSELNMSSLELGDSALYFCASSQQGTDTQYFGPGTRLTVL.

V gene TRBV3-1 (or the pseudogene TRBV3-2) combines with J gene TRBJ2-1, with 7 bases fitting TRBD2. V shed 7 bases, J shed 8 bases, and the junction held 14 bases outside the gene matches. There are 15 residues in the CDR3. Per germline, CDR1 LGHDT and CDR2 YNNKEL (reference sequence). The chain's CDR3 is CASTGRAGEVDEQFF. CDR3 nucleotide sequence: TGTGCCAGCACCGGGCGGGCGGGGGAGGTCGATGAGCAGTTCTTC.

This chain joins TRBV11-3 and TRBJ1-1; D is perhaps TRBD1 (5 bases). CDR1 and CDR2 from the germline V gene are SGHNT and YENEEA. The CDR3 consists of 14 residues. The ends were cut back, 5 bases at V and 3 bases at J, with 13 bases in the middle. CDR3 loop: CASSLRGGDTEAFF. CDR3 bases: TGTGCCAGCAGCCTCCGCGGAGGGGACACTGAAGCTTTCTTT.

V and J are TRBV2 and TRBJ2-6; 10 bases are a match to TRBD2. Trimming removed 7 bases from V and 2 bases from J; junction bases left unmatched: 2. Per the germline V gene, CDR1 is SNHLY and CDR2 is FYNNEI. CDR3 size: 15 residues. The CDR3 reads CASTSGGPGANVLTF. The CDR3, as DNA: TGTGCCAGCACTAGCGGGGGACCTGGGGCCAACGTCCTGACTTTC. The whole variable domain, remainder taken from reference TRBV2 and TRBJ2-6, is EPEVTQTPSHQVTQMGQEVILRCVPISNHLYFYWYRQILGQKVEFLVSFYNNEISEKSEIFDDQFSVERPDGSNFTLKIRSTKLEDSAMYFCASTSGGPGANVLTFGAGSRLTVL.

V usage is TRBV7-3 and J usage is TRBJ2-5, with a weak D call TRBD1 (5 bases). This CDR3 contains 13 residues. V was pared by 4 bases and J by 5 bases, with 11 bases between. CDR1 SGHTA and CDR2 FQGTGA come from the germline V gene. CDR3 DNA: TGTGCCAGCAGCTCAGGAGCAGGGGAGACCCAGTACTTC. Its translation is CASSSGAGETQYF.

V and J are TRBV4-2 and TRBJ2-5, with 8 bases that match TRBD2. This CDR3 is built from 18 residues. Per germline, CDR1 LGHNA and CDR2 YNFKEQ. With V trimmed by 0 bases and J by 2 bases, 11 bases remained unmatched. CDR3 amino acids: CASSQDSTGGGQQETQYF. The CDR3, as DNA: TGTGCCAGCAGCCAAGATAGCACCGGCGGGGGGCAGCAAGAGACCCAGTACTTC.

CDR3 region: CASLTSATDTQYF. DNA for the CDR3: TGTGCCAGCTTGACTAGCGCGACAGATACGCAGTATTTT. The chain uses TRBV2 and TRBJ2-3, with 8 bases that match TRBD2. In germline, CDR1 is SNHLY, CDR2 FYNNEI. V shed 8 bases, J shed 3 bases, and the junction held 4 bases outside the gene matches. The CDR3 runs to 13 residues. The variable domain in full, with the rest retrieved from reference TRBV2 and TRBJ2-3, is EPEVTQTPSHQVTQMGQEVILRCVPISNHLYFYWYRQILGQKVEFLVSFYNNEISEKSEIFDDQFSVERPDGSNFTLKIRSTKLEDSAMYFCASLTSATDTQYFGPGTRLTVL.

Only one count was recorded for this clone. The chain carries TRBV28 and TRBJ1-3, with D possibly matching TRBD1 (6 bases). CDR3 length: 14 residues. Germline V CDR1 and CDR2: MDHEN, SYDVKM. V lost 1 base to trimming and J lost 5 bases, with 9 bases between them. The CDR3 spells CASSLFTGRNTIYF. CDR3 nucleotides: TGTGCCAGCAGTTTATTTACAGGGCGAAACACCATATATTTT.

The CDR3 DNA follows: TGTGCCAGCAGATCGACAGGACAGGCCCTTAACTATGGCTACACCTTC. Translating gives CASRSTGQALNYGYTF. This chain joins TRBV28 and TRBJ1-2; 7 nucleotides align to TRBD1. The CDR3 totals 16 residues. CDR1 and CDR2 from the germline V gene are MDHEN and SYDVKM. V lost 6 bases to trimming and J lost 1 base; unmatched junction nucleotides: 11.

The chain uses TRBV6-5 and TRBJ1-1; perhaps TRBD1 as D (5 bases). Trimming took off 6 bases at V and 1 base at J, with 15 bases between the two ends. There are 15 residues in the CDR3. Germline-derived CDR1 and CDR2 are MNHEY and SVGAGI. CDR3 DNA: TGTGCCAGCAGACGAAACTTGCAGGGGAACACTGAAGCTTTCTTT. Translated, it gives CASRRNLQGNTEAFF.

This sequence joins TRBV6-1 and TRBJ2-7, with TRBD2 matching over 12 bases. The junction had 2 bases not matched to a gene; V was cut back by 4 bases and J by 4 bases. CDR1 and CDR2 from the germline V gene are MNHNS and SASEGT. This CDR3 has 14 amino acids. This CDR3 is CASSGLAGAYEQYF. CDR3 DNA sequence: TGTGCCAGCAGTGGACTAGCGGGAGCTTACGAGCAGTACTTC.

To note about this clone: The sample has other DNA sequences that encode this CDR3 too. V is TRBV18 and J is TRBJ2-3; 7 nucleotides align to TRBD2. V shed 3 bases, J shed 3 bases, and the junction held 0 bases outside the gene matches. The CDR3 runs 13 residues. The germline V gene has CDR1 KGHSH and CDR2 LQKENI. CDR3 nucleotides: TGTGCCAGCTCACCGGGAGGGACAGATACGCAGTATTTT. It yields the protein CASSPGGTDTQYF.

The chain uses TRBV6-1 and TRBJ2-1; 8 positions agree with TRBD2. The V gene's germline CDR1 is MNHNS and CDR2 SASEGT. The V segment lost 4 bases and the J segment 2 bases; nucleotides outside the gene matches: 7. The CDR3 consists of 16 residues. In nucleotides, the CDR3 is TGTGCCAGCAGTGGCCTAAAAGCGGGAGCCTACAATGAGCAGTTCTTC. Its translation: CASSGLKAGAYNEQFF.

Concerning this clone itself: An end of the junction differs from the germline gene, which may be a read error. This sequence joins TRBV7-7 and TRBJ2-1; 11 bases match TRBD1. From germline, CDR1 is SSHAT and CDR2 FNYEAQ (reference sequence). The CDR3 consists of 15 residues. The CDR3 here is CASSIGTGGYNEQFF. CDR3 DNA: TGTGCTAGCAGCATAGGGACAGGGGGCTACAATGAGCAGTTCTTC.

The chain uses TRBV4-3 and TRBJ2-7, with 7 bases that match TRBD2. Germline assignment: CDR1 LGHNA and CDR2 YSLEER. J lost 4 bases, V lost 2 bases, and 14 bases had no gene match. The CDR3 length is 17 residues. This CDR3 is CASSQRLGVAGAYEQYF. As DNA, the CDR3 is TGCGCCAGCAGCCAACGCCTGGGGGTAGCGGGCGCTTACGAGCAGTACTTC.

The DNA of the CDR3 is TGTGCCAGCAGCCAAGGAGGGTACCCTGGAAACACCATATATTTT. Encoded protein: CASSQGGYPGNTIYF. V is TRBV3-1 (or the pseudogene TRBV3-2) and J is TRBJ1-3; D gene ambiguous. Per germline, CDR1 LGHDT and CDR2 YNNKEL (reference sequence). CDR3 length equals 15 residues. V lost 1 base and J lost 2, with 9 bases in between.

This chain connects TRBV9 to TRBJ2-2, with 11 bases identical to TRBD2. V was pared by 0 bases and J by 15 bases, with 4 bases of the junction left unmatched. Germline values: CDR1 SGDLS, CDR2 YYNGEE. The CDR3 sequence is 13 residues long. The CDR3 bases are TGTGCCAGCAGCGTAGAGACTAGCGGGACGGTGTTTTTT. It encodes CASSVETSGTVFF.

J is TRBJ2-1 and V is TRBV11-1; a weak D match, TRBD2 (6 bases). CDR3 length: 12 residues. Per the germline V gene, CDR1 is SGHAT and CDR2 is FQDESV (reference sequence). The ends were cut back, 4 bases at V and 13 bases at J, with 14 bases in the middle. CDR3 nucleotides: TGTGCCAGCAGCTCTCCTCCGGGACTCCAGTTCTTC. Amino acid sequence: CASSSPPGLQFF.

The rearrangement joins TRBV27 to TRBJ1-2, with 12 bases matching TRBD1. CDR1 and CDR2 (germline): MNHEY, SMNVEV (reference sequence). The ends lost 6 bases at V and 7 bases at J; junction bases unmatched: 6. The CDR3 runs 14 residues. The CDR3 nucleotides read TGTGCCAGCAGACCGGGACAGGGGGCCGCTGGCTACACCTTC. It yields the protein CASRPGQGAAGYTF.

CDR3 DNA sequence: TGTGCCAGCAGCTTCAGGGCTGGGTCCTACAATGAGCAGTTCTTC. Translation gives CASSFRAGSYNEQFF. The V gene is TRBV7-2, the J gene TRBJ2-1; tentative D call: TRBD1 (5 bases). The V and J ends lost 3 bases and 1 base respectively, with 10 bases between them. The CDR3 is 15 residues long. Germline V lookup: CDR1 SGHTA, CDR2 FQGNSA.

V and J are TRBV6-5 and TRBJ2-6; TRBD2 is a possible D gene (5 bases). Germline values: CDR1 MNHEY, CDR2 SVGAGI. Trimming shortened V by 6 bases and J by 8 bases, and 14 bases separated the two germline ends. This CDR3 spans 14 amino acids. CDR3 nucleotide sequence: TGTGCCAGCAGCCCGATGAGGGCCTCCAACGTCCTGACTTTC. As protein: CASSPMRASNVLTF.

The chain is built from TRBV6-5 and TRBJ2-7; 11 nucleotides match TRBD2. Germline CDR1 MNHEY, CDR2 SVGAGI. Trimming took 3 bases from V and 4 from J; bases not matched to a gene: 2. CDR3 length equals 14 residues. Here the CDR3 DNA reads TGTGCCAGCAGTTATACTAGCGGGAGTTACGAGCAGTACTTC. Amino acids: CASSYTSGSYEQYF.

V is TRBV6-2 or TRBV6-3 and J is TRBJ2-7, with D perhaps TRBD2 (5 bases). The CDR3 spans 16 residues. The V gene's germline CDR1 is MNHEY and CDR2 SVGEGT. Between the trimmed V and J ends, which lost 2 bases and 2 bases, there was a span of 16 bases. The CDR3, as DNA: TGTGCCAGCAGTTACCCCGCGGGTGGGCAGCCCTACGAGCAGTACTTC. It yields the protein CASSYPAGGQPYEQYF.

V is TRBV3-1 (or the pseudogene TRBV3-2) and J is TRBJ2-1; 10 bases agree with TRBD1. The CDR3 runs 15 residues. Per germline, CDR1 LGHDT and CDR2 YNNKEL (reference sequence). Unmatched junction bases numbered 8, after V lost 5 bases and J lost 7 bases. CDR3 region: CASSSGGTGVNEQFF. CDR3 coding DNA: TGTGCCAGCAGCTCCGGAGGGACAGGGGTAAATGAGCAGTTCTTC.